Listed here are 16 T cell receptor beta chains from one sample, sequenced in a study of shared clonotypes between healthy human individuals. Using immunoSEQ multiplex PCR, the repertoire was profiled, and TCRdb retains in-frame clones only, with some absent. The sample records around 500,000 clones, less than 80% being singletons. Material for sequencing was PBMCs. The source is a middle-aged woman in good health. Some clones in this sample may be carry-over from other donors' samples.

V and J are TRBV19 and TRBJ2-7; 8 nucleotides align to TRBD2. Germline values: CDR1 LNHDA, CDR2 SQIVND (reference sequence). J was trimmed by 0 bases and V by 9 bases; bases with no gene match: 7. The CDR3 loop spans 14 amino acids. CDR3 DNA sequence: TGTGCCAGCAGCGCCAGCGGGAGCTCCTACGAGCAGTACTTC. It is translated as CASSASGSSYEQYF.

The CDR3 nucleotides are TGTGCCAGCTCGCCAGGCGGGAGGTTCGGCGAGCAGTACTTC. Its translation: CASSPGGRFGEQYF. V gene TRBV7-2 combines with J gene TRBJ2-7; TRBD2 matches at 8 bases. In germline, CDR1 is SGHTA, CDR2 FQGNSA. This CDR3 has 14 amino acids. Losses at the gene ends were 8 bases for V and 6 bases for J; bases not matched to a gene: 12.

J is TRBJ1-1 and V is TRBV7-9, with D perhaps matching TRBD1 (6 bases). CDR1 and CDR2 (germline): SEHNR, FQNEAQ (reference sequence). The V gene lost 1 base and the J gene lost 3 bases, with 9 bases spanning the gap. The CDR3 has 14 amino acids. CDR3 region: CASSLVRGHTEAFF. The CDR3, as DNA: TGTGCCAGCAGCTTAGTGCGGGGGCACACTGAAGCTTTCTTT.

The gene calls are TRBV27 and TRBJ1-4; 9 nucleotides align to TRBD1. V dropped 8 bases and J dropped 14; count of bases not matched to a gene: 27. CDR1 is MNHEY, CDR2 SMNVEV, per germline (reference sequence). This CDR3 contains 18 residues. The CDR3 loop is CASRWRAGPGQGERGLFF. For the CDR3, the DNA is TGTGCCAGCCGATGGAGAGCGGGACCGGGACAGGGAGAGAGGGGGCTGTTTTTT.

The chain joins TRBV6-1 to TRBJ2-5, with D uncertain. Germline values: CDR1 MNHNS, CDR2 SASEGT. V was trimmed by 5 bases and J by 5 bases, leaving 15 bases between them. The CDR3 consists of 14 residues. The CDR3: CASSIFSSRETQYF. The CDR3, as DNA: TGTGCCAGCAGTATCTTCAGTAGTAGGGAGACCCAGTACTTC.

The chain combines TRBV7-3 with TRBJ2-7, with D possibly being TRBD2 (7 bases). The CDR3 has 15 amino acids. Germline V lookup: CDR1 SGHTA, CDR2 FQGTGA. V lost 1 base and J lost 4, with 14 bases in between. The CDR3 DNA reads as TGTGCCAGCAGCTTAAAAGGGGGGGACGGATACGAGCAGTACTTC. It translates to CASSLKGGDGYEQYF.

The gene calls are TRBV5-4 and TRBJ1-1; 10 bases are shared with TRBD1. Germline V gene lookup returns CDR1 SGHNT and CDR2 YYREEE (reference sequence). The length of the CDR3 is 15 residues. The V and J ends lost 4 bases and 4 bases, in that order; junction bases with no gene match: 7. The CDR3 coding sequence is TGTGCCAGCAGCATAAGACAGGGGGCGATCACTGAAGCTTTCTTT. Protein: CASSIRQGAITEAFF.

Ten or more counts support this clone. The identical CDR3 is also encoded by other nucleotide sequences in the sample. The chain is built from TRBV30 and TRBJ1-5; maybe TRBD1 (5 bases). The V gene's germline CDR1 is GTSNPN and CDR2 SVGIG (reference sequence). The CDR3 is 14 residues long. V lost 4 bases and J 4 bases, leaving 14 bases between the germline ends. CDR3 nucleotide sequence: TGTGCCTGGACCAATGGGGGGGGAAATCAGCCCCAGCATTTT. Residues: CAWTNGGGNQPQHF.

The rearrangement joins TRBV11-3 to TRBJ2-7; 12 nucleotides line up with TRBD2. There are 15 residues in the CDR3. Losses at the gene ends were 1 base for V and 4 bases for J; bases not matched to a gene: 2. CDR1 and CDR2 (germline): SGHNT, YENEEA. CDR3 residues: CASSLGLAGVYEQYF. The CDR3 DNA reads as TGTGCCAGCAGCTTAGGACTAGCGGGAGTTTACGAGCAGTACTTC.

The chain employs TRBV6-5 and TRBJ2-3; the D gene could be TRBD1 or TRBD2 (6 bases each). V gave up 2 bases and J gave up 7 bases, with 16 bases separating them. The germline V gene has CDR1 MNHEY and CDR2 SVGAGI. The CDR3 runs 15 residues. The CDR3 nucleotides are TGTGCCAGCAGTTACCTAGCGTCAGGGGTTTATACGCAGTATTTT. Its translation is CASSYLASGVYTQYF.

This clone was detected ten times or more. Other DNA sequences in this sample translate to the same CDR3. The J gene is TRBJ1-1, the V gene TRBV7-3; D uncertain. V was pared by 1 base and J by 4 bases, with 10 bases between. The CDR3 contains 14 residues. Germline CDR1 and CDR2: SGHTA and FQGTGA. The CDR3 nucleotides are TGTGCCAGCAGCTTAATGGGCCCGGGCACTGAAGCTTTCTTT. The encoded protein is CASSLMGPGTEAFF.

The genes are TRBV11-2 and TRBJ2-1, with TRBD2 identical over 7 bases. The CDR3 is 18 amino acids. The germline V gene has CDR1 SGHAT and CDR2 FQNNGV. V lost 5 bases to trimming and J lost 0 bases; unmatched junction nucleotides: 13. CDR3 loop: CASSGLGTSGASYNEQFF. DNA of the CDR3: TGTGCCAGCAGCGGCCTCGGGACCAGCGGGGCCTCCTACAATGAGCAGTTCTTC.

The V gene is TRBV7-2, the J gene TRBJ2-5; D may be TRBD2 (6 bases). The CDR3 is 14 residues long. Looked up from germline, CDR1 is SGHTA and CDR2 is FQGNSA. V was shortened by 1 base and J by 5 bases, with 11 bases between the two germline ends. The CDR3 sequence: CASSLDPGGETQYF. The CDR3 nucleotides are TGTGCCAGCAGCTTAGACCCTGGAGGGGAGACCCAGTACTTC. Variable domain in full (rest from reference TRBV7-2 and TRBJ2-5): GAGVSQSPSNKVTEKGKDVELRCDPISGHTALYWYRQSLGQGLEFLIYFQGNSAPDKSGLPSDRFSAERTGGSVSTLTIQRTQQEDSAVYLCASSLDPGGETQYFGPGTRLLVL.

The chain has TRBV30 and TRBJ2-1; either TRBD1 or TRBD2 may supply D (5 bases each). The V end was cut by 5 bases, the J end by 7 bases, with 18 bases between. Germline V lookup: CDR1 GTSNPN, CDR2 SVGIG (reference sequence). The CDR3 loop spans 14 amino acids. The CDR3 reads CAWRDRWPVNEQFF. The CDR3 DNA reads as TGTGCCTGGCGGGACCGCTGGCCCGTGAATGAGCAGTTCTTC.

J is TRBJ2-2 and V is TRBV28; D gene unclear. CDR1 is MDHEN and CDR2 is SYDVKM in the germline V gene. There are 14 residues in the CDR3. V shed 6 bases and J shed 0 bases, with 8 bases lying between them. The chain's CDR3 is CASSNTANTGELFF. In DNA form, the CDR3 reads TGTGCCAGCAGCAACACAGCGAACACCGGGGAGCTGTTTTTT.

The gene calls are TRBV30 and TRBJ2-7, with 13 bases that match TRBD2. There are 19 residues in the CDR3. Germline V gene lookup returns CDR1 GTSNPN and CDR2 SVGIG (reference sequence). The junction had 17 bases not matched to a gene; V was cut back by 0 bases and J by 6 bases. The CDR3 spells CAWSVWAGLAGARETEQYF. The CDR3 bases are TGTGCCTGGAGTGTTTGGGCCGGACTAGCGGGAGCACGGGAAACCGAGCAGTACTTC.